This T cell receptor (beta chain) was sequenced during a study of blood T cell repertoires in COVID-19. Libraries were prepared by immunoSEQ multiplex PCR; TCRdb keeps only in-frame clonotypes and omits some of them. The table lists 300,000 to 400,000 clones, under 95% of them singletons. There are 15 residues in the CDR3. Trimming pared 7 bases from V and 6 bases from J, leaving 22 bases between. Looked up from germline, CDR1 is SGHDT and CDR2 is YYEEEE. This clone is a singleton in its sample. The chain has TRBV5-6 and TRBJ1-2; tentatively, D is TRBD1 (6 bases). Specimen: peripheral blood. This TCR was sampled from a woman aged 18 to 35 who had recovered from COVID-19. The CDR3 region has the DNA TGTGCCAGCCGTGACTTGGGGGGGCCCAACAATGGCTACACCTTC. Translation gives CASRDLGGPNNGYTF. The full variable domain, rest sourced from reference TRBV5-6 and TRBJ1-2, is DAGVTQSPTHLIKTRGQQVTLRCSPKSGHDTVSWYQQALGQGPQFIFQYYEEEERQRGNFPDRFSGHQFPNYSSELNVNALLLGDSALYLCASRDLGGPNNGYTFGSGTRLTVV.